The clone carrying this T cell receptor beta chain was observed many times. These data originate in a study of T-cell memory formation after mild COVID-19. Germline CDR1 is SGHRS and CDR2 is YFSETQ. CDR3 length equals 15 residues. V lost 1 base, J lost 0 bases, and 7 bases lay in between. TCRdb re-called the 5' RACE reads through MiXCR, storing one row per CDR3 protein. The sample includes about 340,000 distinct CDR3 sequences, approximately 15% of them seen just once. The sample was PBMCs or a T cell subset sorted from them (not recorded which). The rearrangement links TRBV5-1 to TRBJ2-2; no clear D. The TCR sequence derives from a young man who had mild COVID-19 (a few samples of this study predate the infection). Cell type and time point are not known. CDR3 loop: CASSLLGTNTGELFF. The CDR3, as DNA: TGCGCCAGCAGCTTGCTAGGGACGAACACCGGGGAGCTGTTTTTT.